What follows describes a single T cell receptor (beta chain). Its antigen is unidentified. This sample is part of a study of a mutant IDH1 vaccine in newly diagnosed glioma. Here immunoSEQ multiplex PCR was the method, and the copy in TCRdb shows in-frame clones only, minus some. The table shows tens of thousands of clones, with approximately 76% occurring only once. Germline CDR1 SGHVS, CDR2 FQNEAQ. The CDR3 is made up of 14 amino acids. V lost 4 bases, J lost 5 bases, and 7 bases stayed unmatched. Time point reported: week 47, end of study. Doses comprised 300 ug of mutant IDH1 20-mer peptide each, plus topical imiquimod.

The material was PBMCs, obtained from a glioma patient whose treatment included an IDH1 peptide vaccine. This receptor was taken from a woman between 40 and 55 years old with glioma. Some clones in this sample may be carry-over from other donors' samples. The chain links TRBV7-8 to TRBJ2-5; TRBD2 agrees at 7 bases. The CDR3 here is CASSSGLDGETQYF. The CDR3 nucleotides are TGTGCCAGCAGCTCAGGACTAGATGGGGAGACCCAGTACTTC.